This entry features one TCR beta chain sequence. TCRdb's table, derived via immunoSEQ multiplex PCR, lists solely in-frame clones and lacks some. Among about 40,000 clones listed, 80% to 90% were seen once. The data belong to a study of blood T cell repertoires in COVID-19. Turning to the study itself: Material from acute and convalescent COVID-19 was sourced from the United States, Italy and Spain. PBMCs, B-cell-depleted T cells, or T cells were the source of the cDNA or gDNA that made up the material.

Material: peripheral blood. The sequence was collected from a human donor in a cohort sampled during active COVID-19.

The CDR3 DNA sequence: TGTGCCACTAGGGGAGGGATGGCTAGCAATCAGCCCCAGCATTTT. This gives the protein CATRGGMASNQPQHF. The rearrangement links TRBV15 to TRBJ1-5; possibly TRBD1 for D (5 bases). The CDR3 sequence is 15 residues long. The germline CDR1 and CDR2 sequences are LNHNV and YYDKDF (reference sequence). V lost 9 bases, J lost 0 bases, and 15 bases lay in between. The entire variable domain, with the rest obtained from reference TRBV15 and TRBJ1-5, is as follows: DAMVIQNPRYQVTQFGKPVTLSCSQTLNHNVMYWYQQKSSQAPKLLFHYYDKDFNNEADTPDNFQSRRPNTSFCFLDIRSPGLGDTAMYLCATRGGMASNQPQHFGDGTRLSIL.